A selection of T cell receptor beta chains follows, all from one sample in a study of blood T cell repertoires in COVID-19. Generated by immunoSEQ multiplex PCR, the TCRdb table keeps only in-frame clones and is missing some. Altogether approximately 140,000 clones are present, roughly 80% being singletons, with the ten largest covering roughly 7.7%. Specimen: peripheral blood. These receptors were collected from a human donor with acute or convalescent COVID-19. The donor label of this sample is uncertain. Each CDR3 is given with its conserved first and last residue. A D gene is named only where the DNA matches it firmly. Part of the rows lack a size; the others show once, few, many or a class for expanded clones.

CDR3nt: TGTGCCAGCAGGGACAGGGAGGGGAATGAGCAGTTCTTC
CDR3aa: CASRDREGNEQFF
j_gene: TRBJ2-1
v_gene: TRBV7-3
abundance: NA
d_gene: NA

CDR3nt: TGCGCCAGCAGCCCCGGACAGACAGGGGCCCTGGGAGACAATGAGCAGTTCTTC
CDR3aa: CASSPGQTGALGDNEQFF
j_gene: TRBJ2-1
v_gene: TRBV5-1
abundance: NA
d_gene: TRBD1

CDR3nt: TGCGCCAGCAGCGCCCCCCGGGACAGATTTTCCAATGAGCAGTTCTTC
CDR3aa: CASSAPRDRFSNEQFF
j_gene: TRBJ2-1
v_gene: TRBV5-1
abundance: few
d_gene: TRBD1

CDR3nt: TGTGCCAGCAGCTCCAGGGCGCTCATGAACACTGAAGCTTTCTTT
CDR3aa: CASSSRALMNTEAFF
j_gene: TRBJ1-1
v_gene: TRBV13
abundance: NA
d_gene: NA

CDR3nt: TGTGCCAGCAGTTTCCCGGGACTACAGAACACTGAAGCTTTCTTT
CDR3aa: CASSFPGLQNTEAFF
j_gene: TRBJ1-1
v_gene: TRBV6-6
abundance: NA
d_gene: NA

CDR3nt: TGTGCCAGAAGTCTAACTTGCCTGCGAGTTTCTGGGGCCAACGTCCTGACTTTC
CDR3aa: CARSLTCLRVSGANVLTF
j_gene: TRBJ2-6
v_gene: TRBV5-3
abundance: few
d_gene: NA

CDR3nt: TGTGCCAGCAGCCAGAGCCGGGACCCCGGGACAACGCAGTATTTT
CDR3aa: CASSQSRDPGTTQYF
j_gene: TRBJ2-3
v_gene: TRBV4-2
abundance: NA
d_gene: NA

CDR3nt: TGTGCCAGCACCAGTAGCGGGGTTAGCACAGATACGCAGTATTTT
CDR3aa: CASTSSGVSTDTQYF
j_gene: TRBJ2-3
v_gene: TRBV9
abundance: NA
d_gene: TRBD2

CDR3nt: TGTGCCAGTAGTATTCTCTCAAGGGGGACTGAAGCTTTCTTT
CDR3aa: CASSILSRGTEAFF
j_gene: TRBJ1-1
v_gene: TRBV19
abundance: NA
d_gene: NA

CDR3nt: TGTGCCAGCAGTCCACAGGGTTACTATGGCTACACCTTC
CDR3aa: CASSPQGYYGYTF
j_gene: TRBJ1-2
v_gene: TRBV27
abundance: NA
d_gene: NA

CDR3nt: TGTGCCACCAGTGATACGTCACTCTCGAACACCGGGGAGCTGTTTTTT
CDR3aa: CATSDTSLSNTGELFF
j_gene: TRBJ2-2
v_gene: TRBV24-1
abundance: NA
d_gene: NA

CDR3nt: TGTGCCAGCAGCCAACAGGGGGCGAGCAATCAGCCCCAGCATTTT
CDR3aa: CASSQQGASNQPQHF
j_gene: TRBJ1-5
v_gene: TRBV4-2
abundance: NA
d_gene: TRBD1

CDR3nt: TGTGCCAGCCAGAAGGGGGCGGGTCAGCCCCAGCATTTT
CDR3aa: CASQKGAGQPQHF
j_gene: TRBJ1-5
v_gene: TRBV12-3/TRBV12-4
abundance: NA
d_gene: TRBD1

CDR3nt: TGTGCCAGCAGCTTAGCCATGGGGACAGTTCAAGAGACCCAGTACTTC
CDR3aa: CASSLAMGTVQETQYF
j_gene: TRBJ2-5
v_gene: TRBV7-2
abundance: once
d_gene: TRBD1

CDR3nt: TGTGCCAGTACAAGGGTTAACAGGGCGACCTATGGCTACACCTTC
CDR3aa: CASTRVNRATYGYTF
j_gene: TRBJ1-2
v_gene: TRBV19
abundance: NA
d_gene: NA

CDR3nt: TGTGCCAGCAGCTTAATCGGACAGGGATCTGGAAACACCATATATTTT
CDR3aa: CASSLIGQGSGNTIYF
j_gene: TRBJ1-3
v_gene: TRBV5-6
abundance: NA
d_gene: TRBD1

CDR3nt: TGTGCCAGCAGCCGCCGGGCCGGGGTCACAGATACGCAGTATTTT
CDR3aa: CASSRRAGVTDTQYF
j_gene: TRBJ2-3
v_gene: TRBV9
abundance: NA
d_gene: NA

CDR3nt: TGTGCCAGCAGTTGGGTAGCGGGGGAAACCCAAGAGACCCAGTACTTC
CDR3aa: CASSWVAGETQETQYF
j_gene: TRBJ2-5
v_gene: TRBV6-5
abundance: few
d_gene: TRBD2

CDR3nt: TGTGCCAGCAGCCACCGACAGGGATCGGAGACCCAGTACTTC
CDR3aa: CASSHRQGSETQYF
j_gene: TRBJ2-5
v_gene: TRBV3-1/TRBV3-2
abundance: few
d_gene: TRBD1

CDR3nt: TGTGCCAGCAGCGTAGTAGGGGGCGCGAGGGGCTACACCTTC
CDR3aa: CASSVVGGARGYTF
j_gene: TRBJ1-2
v_gene: TRBV9
abundance: few
d_gene: TRBD1

CDR3nt: TGTGCCAGCAGCTTCCGGACTAGCGGGGTTTACAATGAGCAGTTCTTC
CDR3aa: CASSFRTSGVYNEQFF
j_gene: TRBJ2-1
v_gene: TRBV7-8
abundance: few
d_gene: TRBD2

CDR3nt: TGTGCCAGCAGCCTCCGACCGGGACAGGGGGCCGGCTACACCTTC
CDR3aa: CASSLRPGQGAGYTF
j_gene: TRBJ1-2
v_gene: TRBV7-2
abundance: few
d_gene: TRBD1

CDR3nt: TGCGCCAGCAGCTTAGGGGCAGGGGATTTTTCCAATCAGCCCCAGCATTTT
CDR3aa: CASSLGAGDFSNQPQHF
j_gene: TRBJ1-5
v_gene: TRBV5-1
abundance: NA
d_gene: NA

CDR3nt: TGTGCCAGCAGCGTAGATGGGACAGTGAACACTGAAGCTTTCTTT
CDR3aa: CASSVDGTVNTEAFF
j_gene: TRBJ1-1
v_gene: TRBV9
abundance: NA
d_gene: TRBD1

CDR3nt: TGTGCCAGCAGCTTTATGGCGGATAGCAATCAGCCCCAGCATTTT
CDR3aa: CASSFMADSNQPQHF
j_gene: TRBJ1-5
v_gene: TRBV5-6
abundance: once
d_gene: NA

CDR3nt: TGTGCCAGCAGCTTAGAACGCGATCCCCTCCACTTT
CDR3aa: CASSLERDPLHF
j_gene: TRBJ1-6
v_gene: TRBV7-9
abundance: few
d_gene: NA

CDR3nt: TGTGCCAGCAGCTCACAGGGGATCGGTGGAAACACCATATATTTT
CDR3aa: CASSSQGIGGNTIYF
j_gene: TRBJ1-3
v_gene: TRBV7-8
abundance: NA
d_gene: TRBD1

CDR3nt: TGTGCCAGCAGCCTGAGCGGGGCCACAGATACGCAGTATTTT
CDR3aa: CASSLSGATDTQYF
j_gene: TRBJ2-3
v_gene: TRBV11-2
abundance: NA
d_gene: TRBD2

CDR3nt: TGCAGCGTTGCTGGGGGGGCGGGCTATGGCTACACCTTC
CDR3aa: CSVAGGAGYGYTF
j_gene: TRBJ1-2
v_gene: TRBV29-1
abundance: NA
d_gene: NA

CDR3nt: TGTGCCAGCAGGATAAAGACAGGGCTTAATGAAAAACTGTTTTTT
CDR3aa: CASRIKTGLNEKLFF
j_gene: TRBJ1-4
v_gene: TRBV2
abundance: NA
d_gene: TRBD1

CDR3nt: TGTGCCAGCAGCCGGACTAGCGGGGGGCTCTCCTACGAGCAGTACTTC
CDR3aa: CASSRTSGGLSYEQYF
j_gene: TRBJ2-7
v_gene: TRBV9
abundance: NA
d_gene: TRBD2

CDR3nt: TGTGCCAGCAGTGAAGACTGGACAGGGCTTGGAAACACCATATATTTT
CDR3aa: CASSEDWTGLGNTIYF
j_gene: TRBJ1-3
v_gene: TRBV2
abundance: NA
d_gene: TRBD1

CDR3nt: TGCGCCAGCAGCCAGTCTTCCAGGACTGGAGGGTCGACCATATATTTT
CDR3aa: CASSQSSRTGGSTIYF
j_gene: TRBJ1-3
v_gene: TRBV4-1
abundance: NA
d_gene: NA

CDR3nt: TGTGCCAGCAGTTATGGGACAGGGGACTATGGCTACACCTTC
CDR3aa: CASSYGTGDYGYTF
j_gene: TRBJ1-2
v_gene: TRBV6-5
abundance: NA
d_gene: TRBD1

CDR3nt: TGTGCCAGTAGTATGGGGTTCTGGGACAGGAACTCAGATACGCAGTATTTT
CDR3aa: CASSMGFWDRNSDTQYF
j_gene: TRBJ2-3
v_gene: TRBV19
abundance: NA
d_gene: TRBD1

CDR3nt: TGTGCCAGCAGCCAGGAGGGGGCTCTGGGGCCCCAGCATTTT
CDR3aa: CASSQEGALGPQHF
j_gene: TRBJ1-5
v_gene: TRBV3-1/TRBV3-2
abundance: NA
d_gene: TRBD1

CDR3nt: TGTGCCAGCAAGGAGGGAAGGGGTGCGTCCTATAATTCACCCCTCCACTTT
CDR3aa: CASKEGRGASYNSPLHF
j_gene: TRBJ1-6
v_gene: TRBV5-6
abundance: once
d_gene: NA

CDR3nt: TGTGCCAGTAGTATAATTGGGACTGGGAATGAAAAACTGTTTTTT
CDR3aa: CASSIIGTGNEKLFF
j_gene: TRBJ1-4
v_gene: TRBV19
abundance: NA
d_gene: NA

CDR3nt: TGCGCCAGCACTGACTCAAATACGCAGTATTTT
CDR3aa: CASTDSNTQYF
j_gene: TRBJ2-3
v_gene: TRBV5-1
abundance: NA
d_gene: NA

CDR3nt: TGTGCCACCGGGCAGGGAAATCAGCCCCAGCATTTT
CDR3aa: CATGQGNQPQHF
j_gene: TRBJ1-5
v_gene: TRBV24-1
abundance: few
d_gene: NA

CDR3nt: TGCAGCGTGAGGAGGGTTCGGGGTCAGCCCCAGCATTTT
CDR3aa: CSVRRVRGQPQHF
j_gene: TRBJ1-5
v_gene: TRBV29-1
abundance: NA
d_gene: NA

CDR3nt: TGTGCCACCAGCAGCCTTAGTTATTATGAGCAGTTCTTC
CDR3aa: CATSSLSYYEQFF
j_gene: TRBJ2-1
v_gene: TRBV15
abundance: few
d_gene: NA

CDR3nt: TGTGCCAGTAGTTGGACAGGGAACGATCAGCCCCAGCATTTT
CDR3aa: CASSWTGNDQPQHF
j_gene: TRBJ1-5
v_gene: TRBV19
abundance: NA
d_gene: TRBD1

CDR3nt: TGTGCCACCAAAGACAGGGGGCGCAACACCGGGGAGCTGTTTTTT
CDR3aa: CATKDRGRNTGELFF
j_gene: TRBJ2-2
v_gene: TRBV19
abundance: NA
d_gene: TRBD1

CDR3nt: TGTGCCAGCAGCCAACTAACAGGTAGCGGCTACACCTTC
CDR3aa: CASSQLTGSGYTF
j_gene: TRBJ1-2
v_gene: TRBV3-1/TRBV3-2
abundance: once
d_gene: NA

CDR3nt: TGCAGCGTTGCTATCTACTACGAGCAGTACTTC
CDR3aa: CSVAIYYEQYF
j_gene: TRBJ2-7
v_gene: TRBV29-1
abundance: NA
d_gene: NA

CDR3nt: TGCGCCAGCAGCCCTTTTAGTGGTCCAGATACGCAGTATTTT
CDR3aa: CASSPFSGPDTQYF
j_gene: TRBJ2-3
v_gene: TRBV5-1
abundance: NA
d_gene: NA

CDR3nt: TGTGCCAGCAGTCCGGGTAGGACAGGGGGCAATGGCTACACCTTC
CDR3aa: CASSPGRTGGNGYTF
j_gene: TRBJ1-2
v_gene: TRBV2
abundance: NA
d_gene: TRBD1

CDR3nt: TGCGCCAGCAGCTTCGGGGGCCGACAGGGCTGGGGCACTGAAGCTTTCTTT
CDR3aa: CASSFGGRQGWGTEAFF
j_gene: TRBJ1-1
v_gene: TRBV5-1
abundance: once
d_gene: TRBD1

CDR3nt: TGTGCCATCAGTGAGTCTCCCGTTCAGCCCCAGCATTTT
CDR3aa: CAISESPVQPQHF
j_gene: TRBJ1-5
v_gene: TRBV10-3
abundance: NA
d_gene: NA

CDR3nt: TGCGCCAGCAGCTCGGGGGTTGGAAACACCATATATTTT
CDR3aa: CASSSGVGNTIYF
j_gene: TRBJ1-3
v_gene: TRBV5-1
abundance: NA
d_gene: NA

CDR3nt: TGTGCCACCGGACTAGCTGGCGAGCAGTTCTTC
CDR3aa: CATGLAGEQFF
j_gene: TRBJ2-1
v_gene: TRBV24-1
abundance: NA
d_gene: TRBD2